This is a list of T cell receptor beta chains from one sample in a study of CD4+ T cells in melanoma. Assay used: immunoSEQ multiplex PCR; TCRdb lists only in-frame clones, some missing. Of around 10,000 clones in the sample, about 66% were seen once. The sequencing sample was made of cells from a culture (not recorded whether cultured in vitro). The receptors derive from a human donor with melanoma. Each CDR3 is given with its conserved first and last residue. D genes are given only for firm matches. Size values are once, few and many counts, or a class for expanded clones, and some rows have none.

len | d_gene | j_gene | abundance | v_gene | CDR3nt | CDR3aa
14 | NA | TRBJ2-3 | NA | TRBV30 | TGTGCCTGGGGTACAGGCGGGGGCACAGATACGCAGTATTTT | CAWGTGGGTDTQYF
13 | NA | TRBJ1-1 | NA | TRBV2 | TGTGCCAGCAGTGAACAGGGAGATACTGAAGCTTTCTTT | CASSEQGDTEAFF
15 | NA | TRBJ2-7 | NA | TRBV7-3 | TGTGCCAGCAGCTTAGGTCTCGGGTCGTCCTACGAGCAGTACTTC | CASSLGLGSSYEQYF
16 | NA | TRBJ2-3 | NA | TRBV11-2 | TGTGCCAGCAGCTTTCCCGAGAGCGTGGTCACAGATACGCAGTATTTT | CASSFPESVVTDTQYF
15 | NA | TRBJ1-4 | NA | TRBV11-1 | TGTGCCAGCAGTCACGGAGGGGAGGCTAATGAAAAACTGTTTTTT | CASSHGGEANEKLFF
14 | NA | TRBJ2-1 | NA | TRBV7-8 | TGTGCCAGCAGCCCTGGGACAACCTACAATGAGCAGTTCTTC | CASSPGTTYNEQFF
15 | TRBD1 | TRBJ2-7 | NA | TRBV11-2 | TGTGCCAGCAGCTTAGTTGGGGACAGGGCAGACGAGCAGTACTTC | CASSLVGDRADEQYF
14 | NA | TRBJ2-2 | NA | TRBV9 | TGTGCCAGCAGCGTAGCTACAGAGACCGGGGAGCTGTTTTTT | CASSVATETGELFF
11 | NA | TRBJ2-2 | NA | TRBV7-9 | TGTGCCAGCAGCCGCACCGGGGAGCTGTTTTTT | CASSRTGELFF
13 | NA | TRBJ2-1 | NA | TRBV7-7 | TGTGCTAGCAGCTTATCAGAGACCGGCTGGCAGTTCTTC | CASSLSETGWQFF
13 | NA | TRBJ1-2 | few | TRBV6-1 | TGTGCCAGCAGTGAAGAGTCTAGCTATGGCTACACCTTC | CASSEESSYGYTF
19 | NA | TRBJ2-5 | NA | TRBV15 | TGTGCCACCAATAAAAGGGACTTTATGGCAGGGGGTAAGCAAGAGACCCAGTACTTC | CATNKRDFMAGGKQETQYF
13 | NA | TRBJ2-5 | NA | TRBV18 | TGTGCCAGCTCAAGCACTCTCCAAGAGACCCAGTACTTC | CASSSTLQETQYF
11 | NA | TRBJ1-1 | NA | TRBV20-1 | TGCAGTGCCCGATACAGGAGAGAAGCTTTCTTT | CSARYRREAFF
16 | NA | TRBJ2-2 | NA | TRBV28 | TGTGCCAGCAGCCCGAACCGGGGTTTAGATGCCGGGGAGCTGTTTTTT | CASSPNRGLDAGELFF
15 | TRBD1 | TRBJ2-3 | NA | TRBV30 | TGTGCCATAAACAGGGGTGGGTTGAGCACAGATACGCAGTATTTT | CAINRGGLSTDTQYF
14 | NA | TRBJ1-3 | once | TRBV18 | TGTGCCAGCTCACCCTCCCCCCAGGGAAACACCATATATTTT | CASSPSPQGNTIYF
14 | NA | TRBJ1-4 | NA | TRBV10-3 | TGTGCCATCAGTGAGGGGGGGGCGGGAGAAAAACTGTTTTTT | CAISEGGAGEKLFF
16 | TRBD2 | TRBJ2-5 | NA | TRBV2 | TGTGCCAGCCGGCTAGCGGGGGGGGCCGGTAGGGAGACCCAGTACTTC | CASRLAGGAGRETQYF
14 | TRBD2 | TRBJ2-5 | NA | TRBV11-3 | TGTGCCAGCAGCCAAAGCGGGGTTAAAGAGACCCAGTACTTC | CASSQSGVKETQYF
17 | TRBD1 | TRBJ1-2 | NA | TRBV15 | TGTGCCACACAAGCTGGCAGGGGGCTCGGAATGGTAGATGGCTACACCTTC | CATQAGRGLGMVDGYTF
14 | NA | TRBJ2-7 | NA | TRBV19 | TGTGCCAGTAGTCCGGCGACAGTCTCTGCCGAGCAGTACTTC | CASSPATVSAEQYF
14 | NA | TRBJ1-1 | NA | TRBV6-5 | TGTGCCAGCAGTTACTCAGGGGGGTCCTCTGAAGCTTTCTTT | CASSYSGGSSEAFF
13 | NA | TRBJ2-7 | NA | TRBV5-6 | TGTGCCAGCAGCTTGGCCCCCGTCGACGAGCAGTACTTC | CASSLAPVDEQYF
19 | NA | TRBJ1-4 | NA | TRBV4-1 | TGCGCCAGCAGCCAAGATCAAGCGTGGGGTCTAGGGACTAATGAAAAACTGTTTTTT | CASSQDQAWGLGTNEKLFF
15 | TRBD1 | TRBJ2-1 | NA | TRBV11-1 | TGTGCCAGCAGCAGGGACAGGGTAAGGGGCAATGAGCAGTTCTTC | CASSRDRVRGNEQFF
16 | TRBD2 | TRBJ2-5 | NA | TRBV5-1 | TGCGCCAGCAGCTCTGGACTAGCGGGGGGGCGAGAGACCCAGTACTTC | CASSSGLAGGRETQYF
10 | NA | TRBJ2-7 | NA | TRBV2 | TGTGCCAGCGGAAAACGGGAGCAGTACTTC | CASGKREQYF
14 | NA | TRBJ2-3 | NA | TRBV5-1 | TGCGCCAGCAGCTTGGACCTAGGTGCAGATACGCAGTATTTT | CASSLDLGADTQYF
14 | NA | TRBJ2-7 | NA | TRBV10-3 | TGTGCCATCAGTGTTGTCAAGGGGATCTACGAGCAGTACTTC | CAISVVKGIYEQYF
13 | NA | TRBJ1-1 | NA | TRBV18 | TGTGCCAGCTCTCCGAGACAGAACACTGAAGCTTTCTTT | CASSPRQNTEAFF
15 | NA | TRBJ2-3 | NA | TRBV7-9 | TGTGCCAGCAATAAAGGGGGGTTAAGCACAGATACGCAGTATTTT | CASNKGGLSTDTQYF
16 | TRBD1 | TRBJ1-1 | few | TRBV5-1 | TGCGCCAGCAGCCCCCGACGGGACAGCTTGAACACTGAAGCTTTCTTT | CASSPRRDSLNTEAFF
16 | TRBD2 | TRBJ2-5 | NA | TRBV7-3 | TGTGCCAGCAGCTCCGGGACTAGCGGGGTGAGAGAGACCCAGTACTTC | CASSSGTSGVRETQYF
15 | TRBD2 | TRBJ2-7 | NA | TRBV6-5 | TGTGCCAGCAGTCCAAGCGGGGGGCACATCTACGAGCAGTACTTC | CASSPSGGHIYEQYF
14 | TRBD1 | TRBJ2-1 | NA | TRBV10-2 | TGCGCCAGCAGTGGGACAGGTTCCTACAATGAGCAGTTCTTC | CASSGTGSYNEQFF
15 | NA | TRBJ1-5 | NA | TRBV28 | TGTGCCAGCAGTTTTGAGGGAATAACGAGGCAGCCCCAGCATTTT | CASSFEGITRQPQHF
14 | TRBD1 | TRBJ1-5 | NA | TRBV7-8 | TGTGCCAGCAGCTCGGGACAGTTGAATCAGCCCCAGCATTTT | CASSSGQLNQPQHF
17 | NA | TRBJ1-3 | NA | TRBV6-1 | TGTGCCAGCAGTGACTGGGCAGGCCGTTCCTCTGGAAACACCATATATTTT | CASSDWAGRSSGNTIYF
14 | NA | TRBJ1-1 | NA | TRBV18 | TGTGCCAGCTCACGGCACAGGGAGGGCACTGAAGCTTTCTTT | CASSRHREGTEAFF
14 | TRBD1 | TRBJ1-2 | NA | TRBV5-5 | TGTGCCAGCAGCTACCGGGACAGGACTCATGGCTACACCTTC | CASSYRDRTHGYTF
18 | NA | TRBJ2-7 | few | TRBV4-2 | TGTGCCAGCAGCCGCGGGACCGGCGGATTGGCCAACTCCTACGAGCAGTACTTC | CASSRGTGGLANSYEQYF
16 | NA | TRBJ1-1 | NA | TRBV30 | TGTGCCTGGAGATATTCCTTTGGGGGCACGAACACTGAAGCTTTCTTT | CAWRYSFGGTNTEAFF
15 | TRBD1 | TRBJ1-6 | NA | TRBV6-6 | TGTGCCAGCAGTTACGGATCAGGGGGCCATTCACCCCTCCACTTT | CASSYGSGGHSPLHF
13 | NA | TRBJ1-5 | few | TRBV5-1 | TGCGCCAGCAGCGAGGGCCGCAATCAGCCCCAGCATTTT | CASSEGRNQPQHF
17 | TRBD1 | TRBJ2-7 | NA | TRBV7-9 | TGTGCCAGCAGCTTAGGGTGGGCCGGGACAGCGGCCTACGAGCAGTACTTC | CASSLGWAGTAAYEQYF
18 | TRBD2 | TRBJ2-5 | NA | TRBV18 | TGTGCCAGCTCAAAGAGACAGCTAGCGGCCAACTCGAGGGAGACCCAGTACTTC | CASSKRQLAANSRETQYF
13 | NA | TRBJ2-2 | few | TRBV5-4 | TGTGCCAGCAGCGAACAGTCGACCGGGGAGCTGTTTTTT | CASSEQSTGELFF